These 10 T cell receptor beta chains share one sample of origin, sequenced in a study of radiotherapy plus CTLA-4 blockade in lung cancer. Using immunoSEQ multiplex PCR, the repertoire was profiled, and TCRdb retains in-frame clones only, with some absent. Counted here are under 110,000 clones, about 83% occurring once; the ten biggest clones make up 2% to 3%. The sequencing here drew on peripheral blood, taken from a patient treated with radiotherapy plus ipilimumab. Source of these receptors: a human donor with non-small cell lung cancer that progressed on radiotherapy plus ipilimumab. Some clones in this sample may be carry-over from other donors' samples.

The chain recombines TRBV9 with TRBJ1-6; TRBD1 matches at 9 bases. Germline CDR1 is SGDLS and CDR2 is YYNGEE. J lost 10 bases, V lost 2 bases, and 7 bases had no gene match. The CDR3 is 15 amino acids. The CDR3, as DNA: TGTGCCAGCAGCGTGTCGGGACAGGGCTTGTCACCCCTCCACTTT. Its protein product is CASSVSGQGLSPLHF.

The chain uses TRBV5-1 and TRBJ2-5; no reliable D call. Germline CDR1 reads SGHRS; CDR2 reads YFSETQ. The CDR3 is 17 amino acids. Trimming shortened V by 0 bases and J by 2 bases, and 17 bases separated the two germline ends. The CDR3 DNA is TGCGCCAGCAGCTTGGGACTCTTCGCAAGCACTCAAGAGACCCAGTACTTC. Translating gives CASSLGLFASTQETQYF.

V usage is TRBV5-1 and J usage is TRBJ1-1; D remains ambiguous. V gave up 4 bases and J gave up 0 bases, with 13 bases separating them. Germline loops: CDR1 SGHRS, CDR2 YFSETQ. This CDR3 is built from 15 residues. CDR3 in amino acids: CASSRGLRVNTEAFF. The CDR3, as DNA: TGCGCCAGCAGCCGAGGGCTCAGAGTGAACACTGAAGCTTTCTTT.

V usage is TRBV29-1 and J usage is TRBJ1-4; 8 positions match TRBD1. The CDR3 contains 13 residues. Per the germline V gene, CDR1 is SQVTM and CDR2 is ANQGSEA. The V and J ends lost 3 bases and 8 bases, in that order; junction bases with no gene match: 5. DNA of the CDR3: TGCAGCGTTGACGACAGGGGTGGCGAAAAACTGTTTTTT. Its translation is CSVDDRGGEKLFF.

This CDR3 reads CASSLLGQHYEQYF. DNA for the CDR3: TGTGCCAGCAGTCTCCTGGGACAGCACTACGAGCAGTACTTC. The V and J genes are TRBV6-5 and TRBJ2-7; TRBD1 aligns across 7 bases. There are 14 residues in the CDR3. The V and J ends lost 5 bases and 3 bases, in that order; junction bases with no gene match: 7. Germline V CDR1 and CDR2: MNHEY, SVGAGI.

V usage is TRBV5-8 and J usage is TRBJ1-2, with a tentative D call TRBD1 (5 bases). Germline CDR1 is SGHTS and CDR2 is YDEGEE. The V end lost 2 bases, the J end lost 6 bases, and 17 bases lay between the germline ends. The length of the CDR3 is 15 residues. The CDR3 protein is CASSFTGRASDGYTF. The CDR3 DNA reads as TGTGCCAGCAGCTTTACAGGCCGGGCTAGCGATGGCTACACCTTC.

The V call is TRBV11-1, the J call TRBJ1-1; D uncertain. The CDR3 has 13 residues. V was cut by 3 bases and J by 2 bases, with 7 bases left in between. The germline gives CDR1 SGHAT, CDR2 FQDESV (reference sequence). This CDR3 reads CASSLESNTEAFF. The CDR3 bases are TGTGCCAGCAGCTTGGAGAGTAACACTGAAGCTTTCTTT. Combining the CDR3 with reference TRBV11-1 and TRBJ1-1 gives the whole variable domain EAEVAQSPRYKITEKSQAVAFWCDPISGHATLYWYRQILGQGPELLVQFQDESVVDDSQLPKDRFSAERLKGVDSTLKIQPAELGDSAMYLCASSLESNTEAFFGQGTRLTVV.

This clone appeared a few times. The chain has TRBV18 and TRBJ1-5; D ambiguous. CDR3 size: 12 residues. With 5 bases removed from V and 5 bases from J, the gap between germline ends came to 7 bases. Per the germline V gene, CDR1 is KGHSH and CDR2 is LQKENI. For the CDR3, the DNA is TGTGCCAGCTCAGACCGGGATCAGCCCCAGCATTTT. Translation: CASSDRDQPQHF. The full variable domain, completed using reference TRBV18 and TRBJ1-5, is NAGVMQNPRHLVRRRGQEARLRCSPMKGHSHVYWYRQLPEEGLKFMVYLQKENIIDESGMPKERFSAEFPKEGPSILRIQQVVRGDSAAYFCASSDRDQPQHFGDGTRLSIL.

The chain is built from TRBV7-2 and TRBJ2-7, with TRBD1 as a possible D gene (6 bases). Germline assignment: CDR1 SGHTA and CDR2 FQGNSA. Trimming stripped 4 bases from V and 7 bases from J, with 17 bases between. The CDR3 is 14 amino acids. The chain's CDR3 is CASSSYRASGEQYF. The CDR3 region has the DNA TGTGCCAGCAGCTCCTACAGGGCCTCGGGAGAGCAGTACTTC.

Here the CDR3 reads CASSYSGTYEQYF. CDR3 coding DNA: TGTGCCAGCAGTTACTCGGGCACCTACGAGCAGTACTTC. The rearrangement links TRBV6-5 to TRBJ2-7; no definite D call. Trimming left V 0 bases short and J 2 bases short, with 5 bases between. CDR3 length: 13 amino acids. In germline, CDR1 is MNHEY, CDR2 SVGAGI.